The following is a T cell receptor beta chain sequence with its context. The sample originates from a study of blood T cells in healthy people across ages. V lost 1 base and J 9 bases, leaving 19 bases between the germline ends. From germline, CDR1 is SQVTM and CDR2 ANQGSEA. The CDR3 covers 15 residues. A second PCR, run for roughly 7 to 12 cycles, used a sample-barcoded 5' primer plus a J-beta primer mix. From the 5' RACE reads, TCRdb called clonotypes with MiXCR, one entry per CDR3 protein. This table has over 950,000 distinct CDR3 sequences, roughly half appearing once. Sequenced sample: blood. This rearrangement joins TRBV29-1 to TRBJ2-1, with D possibly TRBD1 on 9 matching bases. This clonotype originated in a woman aged 60-75 years in good health. The CDR3 protein is CSVEGGGTGWIEQFF. CDR3 DNA: TGCAGCGTTGAAGGCGGGGGGACAGGGTGGATTGAGCAGTTCTTC.